The clone carrying this T cell receptor beta chain was counted many times. Its specificity is unknown. This sample was taken from a study of CD8 T cells in ankylosing spondylitis. The study, taken as a whole, reports: The clones that were linked to disease were reported to be significantly enriched in matched synovial fluid samples from ankylosing spondylitis patients. Disease-associated clonotypes exhibited CD8+ identity and were relatively infrequent in peripheral blood. What appeared characteristic of ankylosing spondylitis blood was a TCR beta motif of 7 or 8 highly homologous variants.

The CDR3 length is 16 residues. CDR1 and CDR2 (germline): SGHRS, YFSETQ. V was pared by 4 bases and J by 3 bases, with 6 bases of the junction left unmatched. For TCR beta, libraries came from quantitative 5'-RACE with molecular barcodes. Each CDR3 protein gets one entry after TCRdb re-called the 5' RACE reads with MiXCR. The data show around 330,000 distinct CDR3 sequences, around a tenth seen once. The material sequenced was blood, either unsorted or a sorted T cell fraction (not recorded which). The TCR was taken from a female donor with ankylosing spondylitis or in good health (not recorded which). This chain uses TRBV5-1 with TRBJ2-1, with 11 bases aligning to TRBD2. CDR3 DNA sequence: TGCGCCAGCAGCCAGATTCTAGCGGGAGGCTACAATGAGCAGTTCTTC. This encodes CASSQILAGGYNEQFF.